This is a list of T cell receptor beta chains from one sample in a study of Ad26.COV2.S vaccination and SARS-CoV-2 variants. Here immunoSEQ multiplex PCR was the method, and the copy in TCRdb shows in-frame clones only, minus some. Among fewer than 900,000 clones listed, about 90% were seen once. Sequences were derived from peripheral blood, sampled in a trial of Ad26.COV2.S vaccine versus placebo. The receptors here all came from a person between 18 and 59 years old who received the Ad26.COV2.S COVID-19 vaccine or a placebo. Each CDR3 is given with its conserved first and last residue. The order of the fields is J gene, clone size, V gene, D gene, CDR3 protein, CDR3 DNA. D genes are given only for firm matches. The size field is filled for only some rows; it gives once, few, many or a size class.

TRBJ1-6 | - | TRBV5-4 | - | CASSLDLPSSYNSPLHF | TGTGCCAGCAGCTTGGATCTGCCTAGCTCCTATAATTCACCCCTCCACTTT
TRBJ1-2 | - | TRBV3-1/TRBV3-2 | TRBD1 | CASSQAIAGGRYGYTF | TGTGCCAGCAGCCAAGCGATTGCAGGGGGCCGGTATGGCTACACCTTC
TRBJ1-2 | few | TRBV2 | - | CASTGPSYGYTF | TGTGCCAGCACGGGACCGAGTTATGGCTACACCTTC
TRBJ1-5 | - | TRBV12-3/TRBV12-4 | - | CASTYSNQPQHF | TGTGCCAGCACCTATAGCAATCAGCCCCAGCATTTT
TRBJ2-2 | - | TRBV4-3 | TRBD1 | CASSLGTGDTGELFF | TGCGCCAGCAGCCTGGGTACAGGGGACACCGGGGAGCTGTTTTTT
TRBJ1-4 | - | TRBV7-2 | - | CASSSQMGDEKLFF | TGTGCCAGCAGCTCCCAGATGGGGGACGAAAAACTGTTTTTT
TRBJ1-2 | - | TRBV7-2 | TRBD1 | CASSLRSQGVGYGYTF | TGTGCCAGCAGCTTAAGGTCACAGGGGGTCGGCTATGGCTACACCTTC
TRBJ1-1 | - | TRBV19 | TRBD1 | CASDVPGQGVSTEAFF | TGTGCCAGCGACGTTCCGGGACAGGGCGTTAGCACTGAAGCTTTCTTT
TRBJ2-2 | - | TRBV25-1 | TRBD1 | CASSERGQDTGELFF | TGTGCCAGCAGTGAAAGGGGGCAGGACACCGGGGAGCTGTTTTTT
TRBJ1-5 | - | TRBV11-2 | TRBD1 | CASSLGGQTQHF | TGTGCCAGCAGCTTAGGGGGACAGACTCAGCATTTT
TRBJ1-2 | - | TRBV4-3 | TRBD1 | CASSQAKNSRTGNHGYTF | TGCGCCAGCAGCCAAGCGAAAAACTCAAGGACAGGAAATCATGGCTACACCTTC
TRBJ2-1 | - | TRBV5-1 | - | CASSLVDGRPDEQFF | TGCGCCAGCAGCTTGGTGGACGGTCGTCCCGATGAGCAGTTCTTC
TRBJ1-5 | - | TRBV30 | - | CAWRGPPQGPQHF | TGTGCCTGGAGAGGGCCACCCCAAGGGCCCCAGCATTTT
TRBJ1-6 | - | TRBV6-1 | - | CASSEAPTSSSSYNSPLHF | TGTGCCAGCAGTGAAGCCCCTACTAGTTCGAGCTCCTATAATTCACCCCTCCACTTT
TRBJ1-6 | - | TRBV7-8 | TRBD1 | CASSSQGGNSPLHF | TGTGCCAGCAGCTCCCAGGGGGGAAATTCACCCCTCCACTTT
TRBJ2-1 | - | TRBV9 | TRBD2 | CASSPRTSGGLHNEQFF | TGTGCCAGCAGCCCCCGGACTAGCGGGGGCCTACACAATGAGCAGTTCTTC
TRBJ1-1 | - | TRBV30 | TRBD1 | CAWSSQGGTEAFF | TGTGCCTGGAGTAGCCAGGGGGGTACTGAAGCTTTCTTT
TRBJ2-5 | - | TRBV2 | - | CASRSIQETQYF | TGTGCCAGCAGGAGCATCCAAGAGACCCAGTACTTC
TRBJ2-2 | - | TRBV5-5 | - | CASSLTVGTNTGELFF | TGTGCCAGCAGCTTAACGGTCGGGACAAACACCGGGGAGCTGTTTTTT
TRBJ2-3 | - | TRBV5-1 | - | CASSENSNPWTDTQYF | TGCGCCAGCAGCGAAAACAGTAACCCGTGGACAGATACGCAGTATTTT
TRBJ2-3 | once | TRBV6-1 | - | CASSDGRADTQYF | TGTGCCAGCAGTGACGGCCGGGCAGATACGCAGTATTTT
TRBJ1-6 | - | TRBV5-1 | TRBD1 | CASSPGTGAALRSPLHF | TGCGCCAGCAGCCCGGGGACAGGGGCCGCCCTTCGGTCACCCCTCCACTTT
TRBJ2-7 | - | TRBV30 | TRBD1 | CAWSTRNRGHHEQYF | TGTGCCTGGAGCACCCGTAACAGGGGGCACCACGAGCAGTACTTC
TRBJ1-1 | - | TRBV18 | - | CASSPPEGRETEAFF | TGTGCCAGCTCACCACCGGAGGGGAGGGAAACTGAAGCTTTCTTT